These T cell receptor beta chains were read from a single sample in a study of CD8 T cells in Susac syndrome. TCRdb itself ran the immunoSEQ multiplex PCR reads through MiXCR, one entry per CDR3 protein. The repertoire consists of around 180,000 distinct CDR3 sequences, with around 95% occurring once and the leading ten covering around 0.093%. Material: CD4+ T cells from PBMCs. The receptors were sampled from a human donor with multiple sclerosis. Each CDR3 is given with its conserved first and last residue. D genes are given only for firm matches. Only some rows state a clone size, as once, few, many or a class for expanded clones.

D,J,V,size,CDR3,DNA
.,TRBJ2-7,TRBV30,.,CAWSGGSEQYF,TGTGCCTGGAGTGGGGGTTCGGAGCAGTACTTC
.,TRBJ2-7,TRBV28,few,CASSLDHEQYF,TGTGCCAGCAGCCTGGACCACGAGCAGTACTTC
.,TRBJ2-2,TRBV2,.,CASILLPRADTVWNTGELFF,TGTGCCAGCATTCTTCTCCCCCGCGCGGACACAGTCTGGAACACCGGGGAGCTGTTTTTT
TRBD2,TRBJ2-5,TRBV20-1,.,CSAREVAGEEETQYF,TGCAGTGCTAGAGAAGTAGCGGGGGAGGAAGAGACCCAGTACTTC
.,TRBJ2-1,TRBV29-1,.,CSVERRGPANEQFF,TGCAGCGTTGAAAGGAGGGGGCCGGCTAATGAGCAGTTCTTC
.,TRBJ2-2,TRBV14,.,CASSQVVTGELFF,TGTGCCAGCAGCCAAGTCGTCACCGGGGAGCTGTTTTTT
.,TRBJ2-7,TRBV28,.,CASGRAYEQYF,TGTGCCAGCGGCAGGGCTTACGAGCAGTACTTC
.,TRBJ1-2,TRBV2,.,CASSERLLTNYGYTF,TGTGCCAGCAGTGAACGCCTCCTGACAAACTATGGCTACACCTTC
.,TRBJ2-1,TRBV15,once,CATSRDSTYNEQFF,TGTGCCACCAGCAGGGACAGCACCTACAATGAGCAGTTCTTC
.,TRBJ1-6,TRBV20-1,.,CSAPGGADYNSPLHF,TGCAGTGCTCCTGGGGGCGCAGACTATAATTCACCCCTCCACTTT
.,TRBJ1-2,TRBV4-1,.,CASSQDTRVGYYGYTF,TGCGCCAGCAGCCAAGACACCAGGGTGGGGTACTATGGCTACACCTTC
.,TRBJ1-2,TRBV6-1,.,CASKDESGTPKAYGYTF,TGTGCCAGCAAGGACGAATCCGGGACGCCCAAGGCCTATGGCTACACCTTC
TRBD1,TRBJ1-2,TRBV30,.,CAWSRPYRGPTNYGYTF,TGTGCCTGGAGCCGCCCGTACAGGGGGCCTACTAACTATGGCTACACCTTC
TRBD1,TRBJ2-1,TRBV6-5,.,CASRRTGRHEQFF,TGTGCCAGCAGAAGGACAGGGCGGCATGAGCAGTTCTTC
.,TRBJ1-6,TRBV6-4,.,CASSGEGGSPLHF,TGTGCCAGCAGTGGAGAGGGCGGTTCACCCCTCCACTTT
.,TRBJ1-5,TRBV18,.,CASSPRGDQPQHF,TGTGCCAGCTCACCTCGGGGAGACCAGCCCCAGCATTTT
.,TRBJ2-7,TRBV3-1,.,CASSRTDGYEQYF,TGTGCCAGCAGCCGGACGGACGGCTACGAGCAGTACTTC
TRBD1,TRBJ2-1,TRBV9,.,CASSTQGVYNEQFF,TGTGCCAGCAGTACACAGGGGGTCTACAATGAGCAGTTCTTC
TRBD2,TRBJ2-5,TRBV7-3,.,CASSLKGTPGTNRETQYF,TGTGCCAGCAGCTTAAAAGGGACCCCGGGGACTAACCGAGAGACCCAGTACTTC
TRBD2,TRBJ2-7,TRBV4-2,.,CASSQPGLAGGNSYEQYF,TGTGCCAGCAGCCAACCGGGACTAGCGGGGGGCAATTCCTACGAGCAGTACTTC
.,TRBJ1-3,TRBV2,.,CASSGGVDGRNTIYF,TGTGCCAGCAGTGGTGGCGTGGATGGTAGGAACACCATATATTTT
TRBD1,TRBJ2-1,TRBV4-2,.,CASSGQGGDEQFF,TGTGCCAGCAGCGGACAGGGGGGCGATGAGCAGTTCTTC
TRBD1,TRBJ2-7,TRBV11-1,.,CASSRNTGDYEQYF,TGTGCCAGCAGCCGAAATACAGGGGACTACGAGCAGTACTTC
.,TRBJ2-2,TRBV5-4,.,CASSWTTGYTGELFF,TGTGCCAGCAGCTGGACTACAGGTTACACCGGGGAGCTGTTTTTT
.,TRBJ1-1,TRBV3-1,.,CASSLDPEAEAFF,TGTGCCAGCAGCCTTGATCCGGAGGCTGAAGCTTTCTTT
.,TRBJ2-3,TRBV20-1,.,CSACRAPTGDTQYF,TGCAGTGCCTGCCGGGCCCCTACTGGGGATACGCAGTATTTT
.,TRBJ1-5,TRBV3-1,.,CASSPSHLGTASNQPQHF,TGTGCCAGCAGCCCCTCTCATCTTGGAACTGCTTCCAATCAGCCCCAGCATTTT
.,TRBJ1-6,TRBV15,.,CATSRAGTSMESPLHF,TGTGCCACCAGCAGGGCCGGGACAAGTATGGAATCACCCCTCCACTTT
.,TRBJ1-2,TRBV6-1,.,CASSASQGGNYGYTF,TGTGCCAGCAGTGCATCCCAGGGCGGAAACTATGGCTACACCTTC